The 9 T cell receptor beta chains listed next were all sequenced from one sample in a study of vaccination and CD4 T cells after COVID-19. Sequenced with the Oncomine TCR Beta short-read assay was DNA taken from cultured CD4+ T cells. TCRdb itself ran the PCR reads through MiXCR, one entry per CDR3 protein. This sample yields about 11,000 distinct CDR3 sequences, of which 35% to 55% are seen a single time; under 8% belongs to the top ten. What these receptors recognize is not known. The treatment is: approximately 11-day PBMC culture with coronavirus spike peptide pools or control peptides (ViraFEST assay). Sequenced material: CD4+ T cells from blood, cultured in vitro. These receptors all come from a human donor who had recovered from COVID-19.

This clonotype showed up just a few times. The V and J genes are TRBV6-2 or TRBV6-3 and TRBJ1-1; D may be TRBD1 (6 bases). Germline CDR1 is MNHEY and CDR2 is SVGEGT. With 5 bases removed from V and 0 bases from J, the gap between germline ends came to 10 bases. The CDR3 covers 14 residues. CDR3 loop: CASSRQAMNTEAFF. Here the CDR3 DNA reads TGTGCCAGCAGTCGACAGGCGATGAACACTGAAGCTTTCTTT.

The chain employs TRBV20-1 and TRBJ1-2; maybe TRBD1 (5 bases). In germline, CDR1 is DFQATT, CDR2 SNEGSKA (reference sequence). This CDR3 has 14 residues. Trimming stripped 3 bases from V and 2 bases from J, with 13 bases between. The CDR3 nucleotides are TGCAGTGCTAGTCTCGGACACGGCAACTATGGCTACACCTTC. Its protein is CSASLGHGNYGYTF.

CDR3 protein: CASSSSGTGDWNEQFF. In nucleotides, the CDR3 is TGTGCCAGCAGTTCCTCCGGGACAGGGGATTGGAATGAGCAGTTCTTC. The gene calls are TRBV27 and TRBJ2-1; 10 bases line up with TRBD1. From germline, CDR1 is MNHEY and CDR2 SMNVEV (reference sequence). CDR3 length: 16 residues. Unmatched junction bases numbered 10, after V lost 4 bases and J lost 7 bases.

V usage is TRBV18 and J usage is TRBJ2-3; TRBD1 matches 7 bases. CDR3 length: 16 amino acids. With 4 bases clipped from V and 5 bases from J, the junction kept 12 bases outside the gene matches. Germline V gives CDR1 KGHSH, CDR2 LQKENI. CDR3 amino acids: CASSRLGTALRDTQYF. CDR3 nucleotide sequence: TGTGCCAGCTCACGTCTCGGGACAGCGCTAAGAGATACGCAGTATTTT.

Relative to its sample, this clonotype is large. The chain employs TRBV6-1 and TRBJ1-2, with D uncertain. Trimming cost V 9 bases and J 7 bases, with 9 bases left between them. The germline V gene has CDR1 MNHNS and CDR2 SASEGT. The CDR3 extends over 10 amino acids. CDR3 protein: CASSTVGYTF. As DNA, the CDR3 is TGTGCCAGTTCCACGGTTGGCTACACCTTC.

The chain joins TRBV2 to TRBJ1-2; D is possibly TRBD1 (5 bases). Germline lookup yields CDR1 SNHLY and CDR2 FYNNEI. With 8 bases removed from V and 4 bases from J, the gap between germline ends came to 11 bases. The CDR3 is 12 amino acids. This chain's CDR3 is CASRDFSYGYTF. The CDR3 DNA reads TGTGCCAGCCGGGACTTCAGCTATGGCTACACCTTC.

The chain is built from TRBV5-5 and TRBJ1-1; perhaps TRBD1 as D (6 bases). This CDR3 spans 17 amino acids. V lost 5 bases and J 0 bases, leaving 20 bases between the germline ends. Per germline, CDR1 SGHKS and CDR2 YYEKEE (reference sequence). Written as DNA, the CDR3 is TGTGCCAGCAGTCCTCGACTGGGGTGGGACATGAACACTGAAGCTTTCTTT. Its protein is CASSPRLGWDMNTEAFF.

This sequence joins TRBV5-8 and TRBJ2-7, with TRBD2 identical over 7 bases. V shed 4 bases, J shed 6 bases, and the junction held 10 bases outside the gene matches. This CDR3 contains 14 residues. CDR1 and CDR2 from the germline V gene are SGHTS and YDEGEE. The CDR3 DNA follows: TGTGCCAGCAGCCGCGGGGGAGCACTCGGCGAGCAGTACTTC. Amino acids: CASSRGGALGEQYF.

This clonotype is termed medium-sized. CDR3 nucleotides: TGTGCCAGCAGCTTATTTTTAGGAGACGAGCAGTACTTC. Protein: CASSLFLGDEQYF. The J gene is TRBJ2-7, the V gene TRBV7-3; no definite D call. Between the trimmed V and J ends, which lost 2 bases and 5 bases, there was a span of 10 bases. The CDR3 covers 13 residues. From germline, CDR1 is SGHTA and CDR2 FQGTGA.